The rows below give T cell receptor beta chains drawn from one sample of a study of radiation and T cells in renal cell carcinoma. This table comes from immunoSEQ multiplex PCR, and its TCRdb copy is limited to in-frame clones, with some not included. The profile shows some 140,000 clones, around nine tenths of them singletons. Here the sequenced sample was blood, taken from a patient whose treatment included radiotherapy and nephrectomy. These TCRs come from a woman between 45 and 65 years old with renal cell carcinoma. CDR3s include the opening cysteine and the closing phenylalanine or tryptophan. The D gene is left open where the match is weak. Size is omitted from some rows. Given values are once, few, many or a class for expanded clones.

j_call: TRBJ2-2
clone_size: -
v_call: TRBV5-1
d_call: -
cdr3_nt: TGCGCCAGCAGCTACCTTCCGACGGCGTCGAACACCGGGGAGCTGTTTTTT
cdr3_aa: CASSYLPTASNTGELFF

j_call: TRBJ1-2
clone_size: -
v_call: TRBV7-9
d_call: -
cdr3_nt: TGTGCCAGCAGCTTAGTGTCCCAGGGTTACTATGGCTACACCTTC
cdr3_aa: CASSLVSQGYYGYTF

j_call: TRBJ2-2
clone_size: -
v_call: TRBV19
d_call: -
cdr3_nt: TGTGCCAGTAGTTGGGGGTCGGGGACCGGGGAGCTGTTTTTT
cdr3_aa: CASSWGSGTGELFF

j_call: TRBJ1-1
clone_size: -
v_call: TRBV10-1
d_call: -
cdr3_nt: TGCGCCAGCAGTGGCACCTACACTGAAGCTTTCTTT
cdr3_aa: CASSGTYTEAFF

j_call: TRBJ1-1
clone_size: -
v_call: TRBV6-5
d_call: -
cdr3_nt: TGTGCCAGCAGCTCTGAACTGAACACTGAAGCTTTCTTT
cdr3_aa: CASSSELNTEAFF

j_call: TRBJ1-2
clone_size: once
v_call: TRBV5-4
d_call: -
cdr3_nt: TGTGCCAGCAGCCCTTTCAAGGCCGTTTCTCCCTATGGCTACACCTTC
cdr3_aa: CASSPFKAVSPYGYTF

j_call: TRBJ2-3
clone_size: once
v_call: TRBV10-3
d_call: -
cdr3_nt: TGTGCCATCAGTGAGTCCGTTGGGGATACGCAGTATTTT
cdr3_aa: CAISESVGDTQYF

j_call: TRBJ2-7
clone_size: -
v_call: TRBV7-2
d_call: TRBD1
cdr3_nt: TGTGCCAGCAGCTTAGGTCCGGGACAGGGCTACGAGCAGTACTTC
cdr3_aa: CASSLGPGQGYEQYF

j_call: TRBJ1-1
clone_size: -
v_call: TRBV29-1
d_call: -
cdr3_nt: TGCAGCGTTGATCGGCAGAACTTGAACACTGAAGCTTTCTTT
cdr3_aa: CSVDRQNLNTEAFF

j_call: TRBJ2-5
clone_size: -
v_call: TRBV2
d_call: -
cdr3_nt: TGTGCCAGCAGTGAAGCGGGGGGAGAGGAGGAGACCCAGTACTTC
cdr3_aa: CASSEAGGEEETQYF

j_call: TRBJ2-1
clone_size: -
v_call: TRBV7-9
d_call: -
cdr3_nt: TGTGCCAGCAGCCCCGGACTCCACAATGAGCAGTTCTTC
cdr3_aa: CASSPGLHNEQFF

j_call: TRBJ2-1
clone_size: -
v_call: TRBV7-2
d_call: TRBD2
cdr3_nt: TGTGCCAGCAGCTTAGCGGGGGGGGTATATGAGCAGTTCTTC
cdr3_aa: CASSLAGGVYEQFF

j_call: TRBJ1-1
clone_size: -
v_call: TRBV5-5
d_call: TRBD1
cdr3_nt: TGTGCCAGCAGTCGACAGGGGGCTGTTTGGACTGAAGCTTTCTTT
cdr3_aa: CASSRQGAVWTEAFF

j_call: TRBJ1-1
clone_size: -
v_call: TRBV19
d_call: TRBD1
cdr3_nt: TGTGCCAGTAGTGATCCGGGACAGGTAACTGAAGCTTTCTTT
cdr3_aa: CASSDPGQVTEAFF

j_call: TRBJ1-2
clone_size: -
v_call: TRBV7-9
d_call: -
cdr3_nt: TGTGCCAGCAGCCTCGGGGAGGGCGGCTATGGCTACACCTTC
cdr3_aa: CASSLGEGGYGYTF

j_call: TRBJ1-2
clone_size: -
v_call: TRBV30
d_call: -
cdr3_nt: TGTGCCTGGAGAACAGGGTATGGCTACACCTTC
cdr3_aa: CAWRTGYGYTF

j_call: TRBJ1-6
clone_size: once
v_call: TRBV4-1
d_call: TRBD1
cdr3_nt: TGCGCCAGCAGCGAACCGGGACAGGAAAATTCACCCCTCCACTTT
cdr3_aa: CASSEPGQENSPLHF

j_call: TRBJ1-2
clone_size: -
v_call: TRBV5-4
d_call: -
cdr3_nt: TGTGCCAGCAGCCCCGGGTGGGGGGAGACGGCTGGCTACACCTTC
cdr3_aa: CASSPGWGETAGYTF

j_call: TRBJ1-1
clone_size: -
v_call: TRBV6-1
d_call: -
cdr3_nt: TGTGCCAGCAGGCAGACAGGTTCAGACACTGAAGCTTTCTTT
cdr3_aa: CASRQTGSDTEAFF

j_call: TRBJ2-5
clone_size: -
v_call: TRBV6-1
d_call: TRBD2
cdr3_nt: TGTGCCAGCAGTGAAGTCGGGACTAGTAAAGAGACCCAGTACTTC
cdr3_aa: CASSEVGTSKETQYF

j_call: TRBJ2-1
clone_size: -
v_call: TRBV20-1
d_call: -
cdr3_nt: TGCAGTGCTACCGACAATGAGCAGTTCTTC
cdr3_aa: CSATDNEQFF

j_call: TRBJ2-1
clone_size: -
v_call: TRBV7-9
d_call: -
cdr3_nt: TGTGCCAGCAGCTTAGCGCCCGTAAATGAGCAGTTCTTC
cdr3_aa: CASSLAPVNEQFF

j_call: TRBJ2-6
clone_size: -
v_call: TRBV15
d_call: -
cdr3_nt: TGTGCCACCAGCAGAGATCGTGAGGCCTCCCACGTCCTGACTTTC
cdr3_aa: CATSRDREASHVLTF

j_call: TRBJ2-2
clone_size: -
v_call: TRBV6-1
d_call: TRBD2
cdr3_nt: TGTGCCAGCCCGACGGGGGGTTCGAACACCGGGGAGCTGTTTTTT
cdr3_aa: CASPTGGSNTGELFF

j_call: TRBJ1-2
clone_size: once
v_call: TRBV5-6
d_call: -
cdr3_nt: TGTGCCAGCAGCTTGTGGGAGGGTTCGATCTATGGCTACACCTTC
cdr3_aa: CASSLWEGSIYGYTF

j_call: TRBJ2-7
clone_size: -
v_call: TRBV19
d_call: -
cdr3_nt: TGTGCCAGTAGTATTAATCCCGCGGTGTACTACGAGCAGTACTTC
cdr3_aa: CASSINPAVYYEQYF

j_call: TRBJ2-7
clone_size: -
v_call: TRBV30
d_call: TRBD1
cdr3_nt: TGTGCCTGGACCGGTGGCGGGACAGGCCACGAGCAGTACTTC
cdr3_aa: CAWTGGGTGHEQYF

j_call: TRBJ1-4
clone_size: -
v_call: TRBV5-1
d_call: -
cdr3_nt: TGCGCCAGCAGCTTGGTTTTCGGGGGGTTTGAAAAACTGTTTTTT
cdr3_aa: CASSLVFGGFEKLFF

j_call: TRBJ1-2
clone_size: -
v_call: TRBV6-1
d_call: TRBD1
cdr3_nt: TGTGCCAGCAGAGGACAGGGGTACTATGGCTACACCTTC
cdr3_aa: CASRGQGYYGYTF

j_call: TRBJ1-6
clone_size: -
v_call: TRBV11-3
d_call: -
cdr3_nt: TGTGCCAGCAGCGTAAGCCCACGATCGAAGGGTTCACCCCTCCACTTT
cdr3_aa: CASSVSPRSKGSPLHF

j_call: TRBJ1-1
clone_size: -
v_call: TRBV7-8
d_call: -
cdr3_nt: TGTGCCAGCAGCTCGGGAAGTAAGGAGGCTGAAGCTTTCTTT
cdr3_aa: CASSSGSKEAEAFF

j_call: TRBJ1-1
clone_size: -
v_call: TRBV25-1
d_call: TRBD1
cdr3_nt: TGTGCCAGCAGGGCCTCCAGGGGGCAGGAGACTGAAGCTTTCTTT
cdr3_aa: CASRASRGQETEAFF

j_call: TRBJ2-5
clone_size: -
v_call: TRBV2
d_call: TRBD2
cdr3_nt: TGTGCCAGCAGTGGGACTAGCGGGGGGGTAAAGACCCAGTACTTC
cdr3_aa: CASSGTSGGVKTQYF

j_call: TRBJ1-1
clone_size: -
v_call: TRBV9
d_call: -
cdr3_nt: TGTGCCAGCAGCGAATACAGTCTTGGTACTGAAGCTTTCTTT
cdr3_aa: CASSEYSLGTEAFF

j_call: TRBJ2-7
clone_size: once
v_call: TRBV5-5
d_call: -
cdr3_nt: TGTGCCAGCAGCCCAGACTACTCCTACGAGCAGTACTTC
cdr3_aa: CASSPDYSYEQYF

j_call: TRBJ2-3
clone_size: -
v_call: TRBV7-6
d_call: -
cdr3_nt: TGTGCCAGCAGCTTAATTACGGCTGGCACAGATACGCAGTATTTT
cdr3_aa: CASSLITAGTDTQYF

j_call: TRBJ1-5
clone_size: -
v_call: TRBV6-6
d_call: -
cdr3_nt: TGTGCCAGCACCGACATCAGCAATCAGCCCCAGCATTTT
cdr3_aa: CASTDISNQPQHF

j_call: TRBJ1-2
clone_size: -
v_call: TRBV5-1
d_call: TRBD1
cdr3_nt: TGCGCCAGCAGCTTACAGGGGAATGGCTACACCTTC
cdr3_aa: CASSLQGNGYTF

j_call: TRBJ2-6
clone_size: -
v_call: TRBV9
d_call: TRBD1
cdr3_nt: TGTGCCAGCAGCGCTCACAGGGGGCCAACCTCTGGGGCCAACGTCCTGACTTTC
cdr3_aa: CASSAHRGPTSGANVLTF

j_call: TRBJ2-3
clone_size: -
v_call: TRBV7-6
d_call: TRBD2
cdr3_nt: TGTGCCAGCAGCCCCGGACTAGCGGGGAGTTCCACAGATACGCAGTATTTT
cdr3_aa: CASSPGLAGSSTDTQYF

j_call: TRBJ2-3
clone_size: once
v_call: TRBV7-2
d_call: -
cdr3_nt: TGTGCCAGCAGCTTACTGTCAGGGGGGGATACGCAGTATTTT
cdr3_aa: CASSLLSGGDTQYF

j_call: TRBJ1-1
clone_size: -
v_call: TRBV7-8
d_call: -
cdr3_nt: TGTGCCAGCAGCTTAAGGGGGTCGGGCACTGAAGCTTTCTTT
cdr3_aa: CASSLRGSGTEAFF

j_call: TRBJ2-7
clone_size: -
v_call: TRBV7-2
d_call: TRBD2
cdr3_nt: TGTGCCAGCAGCTTAGTTAGGACTAGCAGCGAGCAGTACTTC
cdr3_aa: CASSLVRTSSEQYF

j_call: TRBJ1-2
clone_size: -
v_call: TRBV9
d_call: TRBD1
cdr3_nt: TGTGCCAGCAGCGTAGCGGGACAGGGGGTTGGCTACACCTTC
cdr3_aa: CASSVAGQGVGYTF